Below are 31 T cell receptor beta chains sequenced from a single sample in a study of Ad26.COV2.S vaccination and SARS-CoV-2 variants. Treatment defined: about 20 received Ad26.COV2.S at low or high dose, single or two shots; 5 received placebo; per-sample allocation not given. Collection of samples fell on day 63 after the first vaccine or placebo injection. Assay used: immunoSEQ multiplex PCR; TCRdb lists only in-frame clones, some missing. Of about 420,000 clones listed, approximately 90% are singletons. Specimen: peripheral blood, collected in a trial of Ad26.COV2.S vaccine versus placebo. The receptors were sampled from a person between 18 and 65 years old who received the Ad26.COV2.S COVID-19 vaccine or a placebo.

The V call is TRBV14, the J call TRBJ1-3; D remains ambiguous. The V end lost 1 base, the J end lost 0 bases, and 10 bases lay between the germline ends. Germline values: CDR1 SGHDN, CDR2 FVKESK. This CDR3 region has 16 residues. This CDR3 reads CASSQAGAISGNTIYF. CDR3 nucleotide sequence: TGTGCCAGCAGCCAAGCTGGCGCTATCTCTGGAAACACCATATATTTT. Combining the CDR3 with reference TRBV14 and TRBJ1-3 gives the whole variable domain EAGVTQFPSHSVIEKGQTVTLRCDPISGHDNLYWYRRVMGKEIKFLLHFVKESKQDESGMPNNRFLAERTGGTYSTLKVQPAELEDSGVYFCASSQAGAISGNTIYFGEGSWLTVV.

The chain carries TRBV7-6 and TRBJ2-3; perhaps TRBD2 as D (6 bases). Trimming took off 1 base at V and 0 bases at J, with 11 bases between the two ends. The CDR3 is made up of 16 amino acids. Germline CDR1 SGHVS, CDR2 FNYEAQ. The CDR3 nucleotides are TGTGCCAGCAGCTTAGGGGCGGGGCTAAGCACAGATACGCAGTATTTT. Its translation: CASSLGAGLSTDTQYF. The complete variable domain, with remaining parts taken from reference TRBV7-6 and TRBJ2-3, reads GAGVSQSPRYKVTKRGQDVALRCDPISGHVSLYWYRQALGQGPEFLTYFNYEAQQDKSGLPNDRFSAERPEGSISTLTIQRTEQRDSAMYRCASSLGAGLSTDTQYFGPGTRLTVL.

This chain links TRBV5-1 with TRBJ1-2; 9 nucleotides line up with TRBD1. This CDR3 has 12 residues. J lost 8 bases, V lost 4 bases, and 3 bases had no gene match. Germline CDR1 and CDR2: SGHRS and YFSETQ. CDR3 region: CASSGDRAGYTF. The CDR3 DNA reads as TGCGCCAGCAGCGGGGACAGGGCCGGCTACACCTTC.

V usage is TRBV6-6 and J usage is TRBJ1-5; perhaps TRBD1 as D (5 bases). CDR1 MNHNY and CDR2 SVGAGI come from the germline V gene (reference sequence). Trimming removed 3 bases at V and 2 bases at J, with 11 bases between. The CDR3 contains 15 residues. The CDR3 DNA is TGTGCCAGCAGTTATCCGGGGGGACGCAATCAGCCCCAGCATTTT. Residues: CASSYPGGRNQPQHF.

In this sample, this clone turned up once. The rearrangement links TRBV7-8 to TRBJ1-3; D is ambiguous. Trimming stripped 6 bases from V and 0 bases from J, with 15 bases between. The germline V gene encodes CDR1 SGHVS and CDR2 FQNEAQ. The CDR3 is made up of 16 amino acids. The DNA of the CDR3 is TGTGCCAGCAGTGATGGGCGAGCGTACTCTGGAAACACCATATATTTT. Amino acid sequence: CASSDGRAYSGNTIYF. Looking up the rest from reference TRBV7-8 and TRBJ1-3 gives the full variable domain: GAGVSQSPRYKVAKRGQDVALRCDPISGHVSLFWYQQALGQGPEFLTYFQNEAQLDKSGLPSDRFFAERPEGSVSTLKIQRTQQEDSAVYLCASSDGRAYSGNTIYFGEGSWLTVV.

The chain links TRBV30 to TRBJ1-3; D not resolved. Deletions cut 3 bases from V and 3 bases from J, with 18 bases between. The CDR3 is made up of 16 amino acids. Germline CDR1 and CDR2: GTSNPN and SVGIG (reference sequence). The CDR3 protein is CAWRGWESSFGNTIYF. The CDR3 nucleotides read TGTGCCTGGAGAGGGTGGGAAAGTTCTTTTGGAAACACCATATATTTT.

V is TRBV10-2 and J is TRBJ2-7; 8 bases agree with TRBD2. Trimming removed 6 bases from V and 3 bases from J; junction bases left unmatched: 7. The length of the CDR3 is 14 residues. In germline, CDR1 is WSHSY, CDR2 SAAADI. The chain's CDR3 is CASRDGGASYEQYF. The DNA for the CDR3 is TGCGCCAGCAGAGACGGGGGGGCCAGCTACGAGCAGTACTTC.

This clone was seen only once. V gene TRBV9 combines with J gene TRBJ1-3; D unresolved. CDR1 SGDLS and CDR2 YYNGEE come from the germline V gene. Trimming took 9 bases from V and 9 from J, leaving 16 bases between them. This CDR3 comprises 12 residues. CDR3 amino acids: CAIGTGAGTIYF. DNA for the CDR3: TGTGCCATTGGCACGGGCGCTGGCACCATATATTTT.

The rearrangement uses TRBV30 and TRBJ2-5; D tentatively fits TRBD1 or TRBD2 (5 bases each). Germline CDR1 and CDR2: GTSNPN and SVGIG (reference sequence). The CDR3 is 14 amino acids. Trimming pared 1 base from V and 4 bases from J, leaving 13 bases between. The CDR3 DNA sequence: TGTGCCTGGAGTGATGAGGGTAGGGGAGAGACCCAGTACTTC. Translating gives CAWSDEGRGETQYF.

The J gene is TRBJ2-7, the V gene TRBV18; 7 nucleotides align to TRBD1. CDR1 and CDR2 (germline): KGHSH, LQKENI. The CDR3 is 14 amino acids. V trimming: 2 bases; J trimming: 3 bases; junction bases outside the gene matches: 4. DNA for the CDR3: TGTGCCAGCTCACCATCAGGGGGTGACTACGAGCAGTACTTC. As protein: CASSPSGGDYEQYF.

The genes are TRBV5-5 and TRBJ2-7, with D maybe TRBD1 (6 bases). The CDR3 length is 15 residues. Germline lookup yields CDR1 SGHKS and CDR2 YYEKEE (reference sequence). V was shortened by 4 bases and J by 2 bases, with 16 bases between the two germline ends. The chain's CDR3 is CASSPHAGQTYEQYF. In nucleotides, the CDR3 is TGTGCCAGCAGCCCCCATGCCGGACAGACCTACGAGCAGTACTTC.

This CDR3 is CASIYRALSPGEKLFF. CDR3 coding DNA: TGTGCCAGCATTTACAGGGCCCTCTCCCCCGGTGAAAAACTGTTTTTT. This chain connects TRBV28 to TRBJ1-4; possibly TRBD1 for D (6 bases). V shed 7 bases and J shed 7 bases, with 22 bases lying between them. The CDR3 covers 16 residues. The germline CDR1 and CDR2 sequences are MDHEN and SYDVKM.

The V and J genes are TRBV29-1 and TRBJ2-3, with TRBD2 identical over 8 bases. V dropped 4 bases and J dropped 3; count of bases not matched to a gene: 3. The V gene's germline CDR1 is SQVTM and CDR2 ANQGSEA. The CDR3 has 13 amino acids. CDR3 residues: CSVVPGGTDTQYF. The CDR3 DNA is TGCAGCGTTGTTCCGGGGGGGACAGATACGCAGTATTTT.

The rearrangement links TRBV6-5 to TRBJ2-5; TRBD1 is a possible D gene (6 bases). V gave up 6 bases and J gave up 5 bases, with 16 bases separating them. CDR1 MNHEY and CDR2 SVGAGI come from the germline V gene. This CDR3 spans 14 amino acids. The CDR3 region is CASSAGRGMETQYF. CDR3 sequence (DNA): TGTGCCAGCAGCGCCGGTAGGGGGATGGAGACCCAGTACTTC.

The rearrangement uses TRBV7-3 and TRBJ2-3; D gene uncertain. The CDR3 is made up of 15 amino acids. Per germline, CDR1 SGHTA and CDR2 FQGTGA. V shed 5 bases and J shed 6 bases, with 18 bases lying between them. CDR3 loop: CASSPYPVYSDTQYF. The CDR3 coding sequence is TGTGCCAGCAGCCCGTATCCGGTCTACTCGGATACGCAGTATTTT.

This rearrangement joins TRBV5-1 to TRBJ2-7; 7 nucleotides line up with TRBD2. V gave up 2 bases and J gave up 1 base; unmatched junction bases: 9. This CDR3 region has 16 residues. Germline V gene sequence: CDR1 SGHRS, CDR2 YFSETQ. In DNA form, the CDR3 reads TGCGCCAGCAGCTTACACCTAGCGGAGAATTCCTACGAGCAGTACTTC. Protein sequence: CASSLHLAENSYEQYF.

The V and J genes are TRBV4-3 and TRBJ2-4; no reliable D call. The CDR3 sequence is 14 residues long. Germline V lookup: CDR1 LGHNA, CDR2 YSLEER. V shed 0 bases and J shed 7 bases, with 10 bases lying between them. The CDR3 coding sequence is TGCGCCAGCAGCCAAGATAACAAGAATAACATTCAGTACTTC. Residues: CASSQDNKNNIQYF.

The chain links TRBV27 to TRBJ1-1; no reliable D call. From germline, CDR1 is MNHEY and CDR2 SMNVEV (reference sequence). V lost 5 bases and J 0 bases, leaving 13 bases between the germline ends. This CDR3 contains 15 residues. The CDR3 DNA sequence: TGTGCCAGCAGTGCGTCGACTAAGATGAACACTGAAGCTTTCTTT. It specifies CASSASTKMNTEAFF.

The chain employs TRBV30 and TRBJ1-6; D gene unclear. Per germline, CDR1 GTSNPN and CDR2 SVGIG (reference sequence). Trimming took off 5 bases at V and 0 bases at J, with 17 bases between the two ends. This CDR3 is built from 17 residues. CDR3 DNA: TGTGCCTGGGGGAGAAGACGGACCTACTCCTATAATTCACCCCTCCACTTT. This sequence encodes CAWGRRRTYSYNSPLHF.

J is TRBJ2-1 and V is TRBV30; D gene ambiguous. The CDR3 totals 13 residues. The V gene lost 7 bases and the J gene lost 0 bases, with 10 bases spanning the gap. Germline values: CDR1 GTSNPN, CDR2 SVGIG (reference sequence). This chain's CDR3 is CAFRPGSYNEQFF. In DNA form, the CDR3 reads TGTGCCTTTAGGCCCGGCTCCTACAATGAGCAGTTCTTC.

The chain couples TRBV19 to TRBJ2-7; 8 nucleotides agree with TRBD1. CDR1 is LNHDA and CDR2 is SQIVND in the germline V gene (reference sequence). V lost 7 bases and J lost 6; bases outside the gene matches: 8. CDR3 length equals 13 residues. This chain's CDR3 is CASTTTGEGEQYF. CDR3 bases: TGTGCCAGTACTACGACAGGGGAAGGCGAGCAGTACTTC.

V is TRBV4-2 and J is TRBJ1-6; perhaps TRBD1 as D (5 bases). CDR1 is LGHNA, CDR2 YNFKEQ, per germline. The CDR3 contains 16 residues. Trimming pared 0 bases from V and 10 bases from J, leaving 16 bases between. The CDR3 is CASSQDLGRGGSPLHF. The CDR3 DNA reads as TGTGCCAGCAGCCAAGATCTGGGTAGGGGTGGGTCACCCCTCCACTTT.

The V gene is TRBV27, the J gene TRBJ1-2; D is ambiguous. The germline CDR1 and CDR2 sequences are MNHEY and SMNVEV (reference sequence). Between the trimmed V and J ends, which lost 6 bases and 0 bases, there was a span of 11 bases. The CDR3 totals 14 residues. Written as DNA, the CDR3 is TGTGCCAGCAGACCCGGCGGCACTAACTATGGCTACACCTTC. Translating it yields CASRPGGTNYGYTF.

This chain uses TRBV2 with TRBJ2-7; D remains unclear. The CDR3 has 13 amino acids. The germline V gene encodes CDR1 SNHLY and CDR2 FYNNEI. V was clipped by 5 bases and J by 2 bases, with 10 bases between them. CDR3 sequence reads: CASSHGNPYEQYF. CDR3 nucleotide sequence: TGTGCCAGCAGTCATGGGAACCCCTACGAGCAGTACTTC.

Concerning this clone itself: The sample has other DNA sequences that encode this CDR3 too. This chain uses TRBV12-3 or TRBV12-4 with TRBJ1-1; tentatively, D is TRBD1 (6 bases). The CDR3 runs 13 residues. The germline V and J ends were trimmed by 3 bases and 1 base, with 6 bases remaining between them. CDR3 sequence reads: CASSLTGNTEAFF. CDR3 sequence (DNA): TGTGCCAGCAGTTTGACAGGGAACACTGAAGCTTTCTTT.

This clone was seen just once. The genes are TRBV19 and TRBJ2-1; either TRBD1 or TRBD2 may fit D (6 bases each). Per germline, CDR1 LNHDA and CDR2 SQIVND (reference sequence). The CDR3 length is 15 residues. V shed 5 bases and J shed 5 bases, with 16 bases lying between them. The CDR3 here is CASSSPGRGHNEQFF. CDR3 in DNA: TGTGCCAGTAGTTCCCCGGGACGGGGGCACAATGAGCAGTTCTTC.

The CDR3: CATGGQRNEQFF. The CDR3 DNA sequence: TGTGCCACCGGAGGACAGAGAAATGAGCAGTTCTTC. This chain links TRBV24-1 with TRBJ2-1, with D tentatively TRBD1 (6 bases). Between the trimmed V and J ends, which lost 9 bases and 7 bases, there was a span of 12 bases. CDR3 length: 12 amino acids. Germline values: CDR1 KGHDR, CDR2 SFDVKD.

The chain joins TRBV5-5 to TRBJ2-1; D unclear. V was clipped by 3 bases and J by 5 bases, with 0 bases between them. The CDR3 extends over 10 amino acids. Germline CDR1 is SGHKS and CDR2 is YYEKEE (reference sequence). DNA of the CDR3: TGTGCCAGCAGCTACAATGAGCAGTTCTTC. Its translation: CASSYNEQFF.

The chain combines TRBV29-1 with TRBJ1-1; D remains ambiguous. CDR1 and CDR2 (germline): SQVTM, ANQGSEA. The V end lost 4 bases, the J end lost 4 bases, and 16 bases lay between the germline ends. There are 14 residues in the CDR3. CDR3 sequence (DNA): TGCAGCGTTGCCATGGGGTTGTCGGGCACTGAAGCTTTCTTT. Its protein is CSVAMGLSGTEAFF.

This clone has more than one count but fewer than ten. Here the CDR3 DNA reads TGCAGCGTTGAGATCGGAAGGGCCTACTATGGCTACACCTTC. Translation: CSVEIGRAYYGYTF. The rearrangement uses TRBV29-1 and TRBJ1-2, with D unclear. CDR3 length: 14 amino acids. The V and J ends lost 3 bases and 3 bases respectively, with 14 bases between them. Per the germline V gene, CDR1 is SQVTM and CDR2 is ANQGSEA.

The chain carries TRBV6-2 or TRBV6-3 and TRBJ1-2, with D possibly TRBD1 on 6 matching bases. The length of the CDR3 is 14 residues. Per the germline V gene, CDR1 is MNHEY and CDR2 is SVGEGT. The V and J ends lost 5 bases and 3 bases respectively, with 13 bases between them. DNA of the CDR3: TGTGCCAGCAGTAAACAGGGACTCGACTATGGCTACACCTTC. Translating it yields CASSKQGLDYGYTF.